This T cell receptor beta chain was identified during a study of T cell clones after liver transplantation. Study background: Standard immunosuppression, with no induction, continued until 12-24 months after transplant.

Using immunoSEQ multiplex PCR, the repertoire was profiled, and TCRdb retains in-frame clones only, with some absent. This table has around 110,000 clones, 90% appearing once. This receptor was identified in a human patient who received a liver transplant. A share of the T cells may be of graft donor origin. Material: CD4+ T cells from blood, obtained 12 months after liver transplant.

CDR3 protein: CASSDPGPKTGELFF. CDR3 sequence (DNA): TGTGCCAGCAGTGATCCGGGACCTAAAACCGGGGAGCTGTTTTTT. V usage is TRBV25-1 and J usage is TRBJ2-2; D tentatively reads TRBD1 or TRBD2 (5 bases each). Germline CDR1 and CDR2: MGHDK and SYGVNS. V was clipped by 3 bases and J by 5 bases, with 13 bases between them. CDR3 length: 15 amino acids.